This T cell receptor beta chain was observed in a study of T cells after yellow fever vaccination. The ends lost 5 bases at V and 7 bases at J; junction bases unmatched: 13. CDR3 length equals 14 residues. Germline V gene lookup returns CDR1 DFQATT and CDR2 SNEGSKA (reference sequence). Findings of the study overall: Secondary responses were weaker yet peaked faster, day 5 versus 15. Few clonotypes appeared in both CD4 and CD8 compartments.

Synthesis of TCR cDNA relied on 5'RACE template switching, which attached a universal primer site and UMIs. Each CDR3 protein gets one entry after TCRdb re-called the 5' RACE reads with MiXCR. The table shows 300,000 to 350,000 distinct CDR3 sequences, with less than 9.5% occurring only once. In regard to this clonotype: No antigen is known for it.

Here the sequenced sample was PBMCs, taken about 49 days after the first yellow fever vaccination. This TCR derives from a man younger than 35 who received the YFV17D yellow fever vaccine. The chain carries TRBV20-1 and TRBJ1-2; 7 bases align to TRBD1. DNA of the CDR3: TGCAGTGCTCCTACAGGGGAGGAGTGGCCTGGCTACACCTTC. Translated: CSAPTGEEWPGYTF.